This TCR beta chain was documented in a study of somatic mutations in cytotoxic T cells in rheumatoid arthritis. Study background: At nearly 100% purity, some V beta antibody-stained T-cell populations were flow-sorted, and these included V beta1+ cells that were sequenced for TCRB.

Germline values: CDR1 SEHNR, CDR2 FQNEAQ (reference sequence). Trimming stripped 5 bases from V and 3 bases from J, with 13 bases between. The CDR3 contains 14 residues. General observations from the study: There were about an eighth of the 65 patients in whom the largest CD8+ clone exceeded 20% of CD8+ cells. Compared with age-matched healthy controls, rheumatoid arthritis patients did not differ significantly in CD8+ T-cell clonality.

TCRdb's table, derived via immunoSEQ multiplex PCR, lists solely in-frame clones and lacks some. Counted here are around 10,000 clones, more than 65% occurring once; the ten biggest clones make up about 40%. Concerning this clone itself: No antigen is known for it.

The sequence came from a man between 60 and 75 years old in good health. The specimen was CD8+ T cells sorted from blood. This chain joins TRBV7-9 and TRBJ1-2; D perhaps matches TRBD1 (5 bases). The CDR3 DNA reads as TGTGCCAGCAGCCCAGAGGGCAGGGACTATGGCTACACCTTC. This translates into CASSPEGRDYGYTF.